This T cell receptor (beta chain) was identified during a study of T cell changes during pregnancy in multiple sclerosis. The protocol was immunoSEQ multiplex PCR, while the TCRdb copy is restricted to in-frame clones and leaves out a portion. The table records fewer than 75,000 clones, 75% to 95% of them present only once. CDR1 and CDR2 from the germline V gene are MNHNS and SASEGT. CDR3 length equals 14 residues. Trimming cost V 6 bases and J 4 bases; bases outside gene matches: 8. The receptor was derived from a female donor in good health, enrolled as a control in a pregnancy study. The gene calls are TRBV6-1 and TRBJ1-2, with 7 bases aligning to TRBD1. The specimen comprised peripheral blood, sampled after pregnancy. The CDR3 region is CASSVLGQAYGYTF. The CDR3 region has the DNA TGTGCCAGCAGCGTGCTTGGACAGGCCTATGGCTACACCTTC.